This T cell receptor beta chain was identified during a study of tumor-infiltrating lymphocytes in primary liver carcinoma. Study context: Surgical resection treated primary liver carcinoma in the patients.

The CDR3 is 13 residues long. The germline CDR1 and CDR2 sequences are MNHNY and SVGAGI (reference sequence). Concerning this clonotype itself: Antigen unknown. This may stem from a read error, because a much larger clone lies one nucleotide away.

Germline DNA was extracted too, while blood RNA derived from unsorted whole blood. Chronic HBV infection affected patients, none of whom had received treatment. Study-level findings and limits: Tumor region pairs overlapped more than did tumor-adjacent and tumor-blood pairs.

From approximately 490 ng total RNA, TCR beta cDNA was generated with a primer in the constant region. ARM-PCR, slightly modified, supplied the TCR beta libraries through three nested multiplex PCR rounds. Both of the initial two PCR rounds ran for about 11 cycles and employed TRBV1-TRBV30 forward primers alongside a C-beta reverse primer. TCRdb redid the calling of the multiplex PCR reads with MiXCR, one entry per CDR3 protein. Here the sample spans 300,000 to 350,000 distinct CDR3 sequences, 65% being singletons. The sequence derives from a man aged 35-49 years with primary liver carcinoma and hepatitis B virus infection. The genes are TRBV6-6 and TRBJ1-1; D not certain. Input material: peripheral blood. CDR3 DNA sequence: TGTGTCAGCAGTTCTTGGGGTGGTACTGAAGCTTTCTTT. Residues: CVSSSWGGTEAFF.